The 5 T cell receptor beta chains in this list originate from one sample, sequenced in a study of T cells in women clearing cervical HPV infection. Sequencing was performed with immunoSEQ multiplex PCR; in TCRdb, only in-frame clones are kept and a portion is missing. The sample's table shows roughly 45,000 clones. Specimen: blood buffy coat. The receptors shown here come from a woman aged 18 to 75 with a cervical HPV16 infection that either progressed to CIN3+ or cleared (not recorded which).

A word on this clone: The CDR3 goes on 3 residues after the read ends, and that part is filled in from the germline J gene. The chain employs TRBV19 and TRBJ2-1; a possible D gene is TRBD1 (6 bases). Trimming took 5 bases from V and 9 from J, leaving 11 bases between them. The length of the CDR3 is 12 residues. Germline CDR1 LNHDA, CDR2 SQIVND (reference sequence). The part of the CDR3 DNA that was read is TGTGCCAGTAGTGCCAGGGGTAGTGAG. Translated: CASSARGSE. The full-length CDR3 reads as CASSARGSEQFF.

A remark on this clone: The DNA ends 3 residues before the CDR3 does, and the rest of the CDR3 is filled in from the germline J gene. V and J are TRBV7-2 and TRBJ1-4; D gene uncertain. The CDR3 consists of 15 residues. Germline lookup yields CDR1 SGHTA and CDR2 FQGNSA. V dropped 4 bases and J dropped 7 bases, with 16 bases sitting between them. The sequenced part of the CDR3 DNA is TGTGCCAGCAGCTCCGTTAGCGGAGGTGGTGAAAAA. It translates to CASSSVSGGGEK. The entire CDR3 protein reads CASSSVSGGGEKLFF.

On this clone itself: The read finishes 3 residues shy of the CDR3 end, and the germline J gene is used to complete it. The chain recombines TRBV12-3 or TRBV12-4 with TRBJ2-1; 8 positions match TRBD2. The CDR3 runs 15 residues. V was clipped by 2 bases and J by 4 bases; unmatched bases: 4. CDR3 sequence: CASSLNSGTYNEQFF. CDR3 DNA, as far as it was read: TGTGCCAGCAGTTTAAATAGCGGGACGTACAATGAG.

In the case of this clone: The read terminates 3 residues ahead of where the CDR3 ends, so the germline J gene completes it. The gene calls are TRBV20-1 and TRBJ2-7; D unclear. This CDR3 spans 11 amino acids. Germline V gene sequence: CDR1 DFQATT, CDR2 SNEGSKA (reference sequence). The V and J ends lost 4 bases and 6 bases respectively, with 10 bases between them. The CDR3 reads CSATQGSEQYF. The sequenced part of the CDR3 DNA is TGCAGTGCTACCCAAGGCTCCGAG.

With regard to this clone: The missing CDR3 end, 3 residues past where the read stops, is filled in from the germline J gene. This chain links TRBV7-6 with TRBJ2-5; unclear D gene. Deletions cut 1 base from V and 2 bases from J, with 5 bases between. Germline values: CDR1 SGHVS, CDR2 FNYEAQ. This CDR3 contains 13 residues. Here the CDR3 reads CASSLDSQETQYF. CDR3 bases read: TGTGCCAGCAGCTTAGACAGTCAAGAGACC.